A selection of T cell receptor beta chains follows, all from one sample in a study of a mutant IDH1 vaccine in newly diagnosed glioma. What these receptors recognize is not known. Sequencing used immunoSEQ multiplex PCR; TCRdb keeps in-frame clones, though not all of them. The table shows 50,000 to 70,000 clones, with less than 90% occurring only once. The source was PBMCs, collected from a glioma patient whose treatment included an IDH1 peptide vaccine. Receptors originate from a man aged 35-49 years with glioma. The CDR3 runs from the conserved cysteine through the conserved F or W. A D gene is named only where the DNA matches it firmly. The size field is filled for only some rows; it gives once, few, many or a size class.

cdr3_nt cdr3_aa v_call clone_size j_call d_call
TGTGCCAGTAGTCTAACCTACAGAGACTATGGCTACACCTTC CASSLTYRDYGYTF TRBV19 - TRBJ1-2 -
TGTGCCAGCAGCTTAGAAGGGAACACTGAAGCTTTCTTT CASSLEGNTEAFF TRBV7-9 - TRBJ1-1 -
TGTGCCAGTATGGGGGGTTGGGCTTTCTTT CASMGGWAFF TRBV19 once TRBJ1-1 -
TGTGCCAGCAGCGTAGGTAGCGGGTCCTACGAGCAGTACTTC CASSVGSGSYEQYF TRBV9 - TRBJ2-7 TRBD2
TGCAGTGCTAGTGAGACAGAGACCCAGTACTTC CSASETETQYF TRBV20-1 - TRBJ2-5 -
TGTGCCAGCAGCTTCCTGCACTCTTCCTACGAGCAGTACTTC CASSFLHSSYEQYF TRBV7-2 - TRBJ2-7 -
TGTGCCAGCGGGACAGGGGTAGGTTTGAGAAAACTGTTTTTT CASGTGVGLRKLFF TRBV5-4 - TRBJ1-4 TRBD1
TGTGCCAGCTTCTCAACAGGGGGCAACACTGAAGCTTTCTTT CASFSTGGNTEAFF TRBV28 - TRBJ1-1 TRBD1
TGTGCCAGCAGTGATCCCGGGGCCAGCGGGAGGACCTACGAGCAGTACTTC CASSDPGASGRTYEQYF TRBV2 - TRBJ2-7 TRBD2
TGTGCCAGCAGTGGACATATGAGGAACGGAAACACCATATATTTT CASSGHMRNGNTIYF TRBV25-1 - TRBJ1-3 -
TGTGCCAGCAGTTTATCGGGGGTAGCGCCACACTCTGGGGCCAACGTCCTGACTTTC CASSLSGVAPHSGANVLTF TRBV27 - TRBJ2-6 -
TGTGCCAGCAGCCAAGCGAGGTTAGCGACCGGGAATGAGCAGTTCTTC CASSQARLATGNEQFF TRBV14 - TRBJ2-1 -
TGTGCCAGCACCGGGACTAGCGGGCGGGGGCAGTTCTTC CASTGTSGRGQFF TRBV5-6 - TRBJ2-1 TRBD2
TGTGCCAGCAGCTTAGAGGACGGGAGGACCGGGGAGCTGTTTTTT CASSLEDGRTGELFF TRBV7-7 - TRBJ2-2 TRBD2
TGTGCCAGCAGAGACAGGGGTTGGGGGGAGCTGTTTTTT CASRDRGWGELFF TRBV6-4 - TRBJ2-2 TRBD1